The 22 T cell receptor beta chains given below trace back to one sample, sequenced in a study of post-analysis software for immune sequencing data. Study conclusions and caveats: Comparison of patients with controls showed 4 to 6 TRBV segments more frequent in patients, TRBV5-6, TRBV5-1 and TRBV20-1 among them.

These receptors have no known antigen. cDNA libraries for TCR beta contained unique molecular identifiers. From the PCR reads, TCRdb called clonotypes with MiXCR, one entry per CDR3 protein. The repertoire holds about 810,000 distinct CDR3 sequences, with about 53% as singletons. Sequencing was carried out using blood. The receptors here all came from a girl between 5 and 17 years old with multiple sclerosis.

This chain uses TRBV6-5 with TRBJ2-3; 9 nucleotides match TRBD2. The germline V gene has CDR1 MNHEY and CDR2 SVGAGI. CDR3 length: 15 residues. The junction had 5 bases not matched to a gene; V was cut back by 2 bases and J by 5 bases. CDR3 in amino acids: CASSYNPSGVDTQYF. CDR3 nucleotide sequence: TGTGCCAGCAGTTACAACCCTAGCGGGGTAGATACGCAGTATTTT.

The J gene is TRBJ2-1, the V gene TRBV6-6; 10 bases map to TRBD1. This CDR3 has 17 residues. Germline V gene data show CDR1 as MNHNY and CDR2 as SVGAGI (reference sequence). V lost 6 bases and J lost 2; bases outside the gene matches: 10. This CDR3 is CASRPGQGNTPYNEQFF. The DNA for the CDR3 is TGTGCCAGCAGGCCGGGACAGGGGAACACACCCTACAATGAGCAGTTCTTC.

The chain has TRBV3-1 and TRBJ2-1; TRBD2 matches at 9 bases. This CDR3 spans 13 amino acids. Germline V gene sequence: CDR1 LGHDT, CDR2 YNNKEL (reference sequence). J lost 10 bases, V lost 5 bases, and 6 bases had no gene match. CDR3 in DNA: TGTGCCAGCAGCTCGATTGGGACTAGCGAGCAGTTCTTC. It codes for CASSSIGTSEQFF.

The CDR3 protein is CSARDQIQETQYF. CDR3 bases: TGCAGTGCTAGAGATCAGATCCAAGAGACCCAGTACTTC. The gene calls are TRBV20-1 and TRBJ2-5; D gene ambiguous. CDR3 length: 13 amino acids. V lost 0 bases and J 1 base, leaving 6 bases between the germline ends. Looked up from germline, CDR1 is DFQATT and CDR2 is SNEGSKA (reference sequence).

The chain has TRBV14 and TRBJ2-7; D is unclear. The CDR3 has 14 residues. V lost 0 bases to trimming and J lost 6 bases, with 12 bases between them. Germline V gene lookup returns CDR1 SGHDN and CDR2 FVKESK. The CDR3 DNA sequence: TGTGCCAGCAGCCAAGATTTTGGCAGCGTCGAGCAGTACTTC. Translating gives CASSQDFGSVEQYF.

The chain combines TRBV29-1 with TRBJ2-5; tentative D call: TRBD1 (6 bases). Germline V lookup: CDR1 SQVTM, CDR2 ANQGSEA. V was trimmed by 0 bases and J by 2 bases, leaving 13 bases between them. CDR3 length equals 15 residues. The CDR3 region is CSVEDPGTPQETQYF. The CDR3 nucleotides read TGCAGCGTTGAAGATCCAGGGACACCTCAAGAGACCCAGTACTTC.

This clonotype has only one observation. A junction boundary mismatches the germline segment, possibly from a read error. The J gene is TRBJ2-2, the V gene TRBV7-2; tentative D call: TRBD2 (5 bases). The CDR3 loop spans 14 amino acids. From germline, CDR1 is SGHTA and CDR2 FQGNSA. Here the CDR3 reads CASSLGFGTGERFF. The CDR3, as DNA: TGTGCCAGCAGCTTAGGCTTCGGCACCGGGGAGCGGTTTTTT.

This clonotype was seen a few times. The rearrangement joins TRBV7-9 to TRBJ2-6; no clear D gene. The V gene lost 0 bases and the J gene lost 0 bases, with 12 bases spanning the gap. The CDR3 has 18 amino acids. Germline V gives CDR1 SEHNR, CDR2 FQNEAQ (reference sequence). In nucleotides, the CDR3 is TGTGCCAGCAGCTTAGCGGTAGTCCCCCTCTCTGGGGCCAACGTCCTGACTTTC. This gives the protein CASSLAVVPLSGANVLTF.

The rearrangement uses TRBV27 and TRBJ2-5; TRBD1 or TRBD2 may be the D gene (5 bases each). Germline V gives CDR1 MNHEY, CDR2 SMNVEV (reference sequence). The CDR3 is made up of 15 amino acids. V was cut by 7 bases and J by 1 base, with 16 bases left in between. Written as DNA, the CDR3 is TGTGCCAGCAAACGGGACCCAGCTCCCCAAGAGACCCAGTACTTC. Encoded protein: CASKRDPAPQETQYF.

This sequence joins TRBV18 and TRBJ2-7; no definite D call. The germline V gene has CDR1 KGHSH and CDR2 LQKENI. This CDR3 region has 13 residues. Trimming stripped 2 bases from V and 6 bases from J, with 11 bases between. This CDR3 is CASSPSWGSEQYF. The CDR3 DNA reads as TGTGCCAGCTCACCATCGTGGGGTAGCGAGCAGTACTTC.

The rearrangement joins TRBV4-2 to TRBJ2-1, with 7 bases identical to TRBD2. There are 18 residues in the CDR3. Germline trimming cut 1 base from V and 6 bases from J; bases unmatched to any gene: 15. CDR1 and CDR2 from the germline V gene are LGHNA and YNFKEQ. CDR3 loop: CASSQGLGGGRDGNEQFF. Written as DNA, the CDR3 is TGTGCCAGCAGCCAAGGCCTTGGAGGCGGGAGAGATGGCAATGAGCAGTTCTTC.

The chain joins TRBV9 to TRBJ2-3; tentatively, D is TRBD1 (6 bases). With 4 bases removed from V and 4 bases from J, the gap between germline ends came to 19 bases. CDR3 length: 16 residues. CDR1 is SGDLS and CDR2 is YYNGEE in the germline V gene. This CDR3 reads CASSRAPGQSPDTQYF. CDR3 sequence (DNA): TGTGCCAGCAGCAGGGCCCCTGGACAGTCACCAGATACGCAGTATTTT.

The chain is built from TRBV27 and TRBJ2-7, with 7 bases that match TRBD2. The CDR3 covers 15 residues. Germline V CDR1 and CDR2: MNHEY, SMNVEV (reference sequence). V was pared by 6 bases and J by 2 bases, with 10 bases of the junction left unmatched. The CDR3 nucleotides are TGTGCCAGCAGCCGGGGGGTGGGGGACCCCTACGAGCAGTACTTC. This sequence encodes CASSRGVGDPYEQYF.

The chain joins TRBV5-1 to TRBJ2-1; maybe TRBD1 (6 bases). There are 16 residues in the CDR3. Germline V gene sequence: CDR1 SGHRS, CDR2 YFSETQ. V was shortened by 1 base and J by 6 bases, with 17 bases between the two germline ends. The CDR3 protein is CASSLSSREGGNEQFF. The CDR3 DNA sequence: TGCGCCAGCAGCTTGTCGAGCCGGGAAGGGGGCAATGAGCAGTTCTTC. Full variable domain (missing parts from reference TRBV5-1 and TRBJ2-1): KAGVTQTPRYLIKTRGQQVTLSCSPISGHRSVSWYQQTPGQGLQFLFEYFSETQRNKGNFPGRFSGRQFSNSRSEMNVSTLELGDSALYLCASSLSSREGGNEQFFGPGTRLTVL.

Of note for this clonotype: Relative to the germline gene, one junction end is altered; a read error may explain this. This chain joins TRBV14 and TRBJ2-4; D is unresolved. The DNA matches TRBJ2-7 better at its end, which makes the J call doubtful. Germline V gene sequence: CDR1 SGHDN, CDR2 FVKESK. The CDR3 extends over 16 amino acids. CDR3 protein: CANSPNVGFAYYEQYF. CDR3 DNA: TGTGCCAACAGCCCCAACGTAGGATTTGCCTACTACGAGCAGTACTTC.

The rearrangement joins TRBV5-1 to TRBJ1-5; D uncertain. The V gene's germline CDR1 is SGHRS and CDR2 YFSETQ. The CDR3 is 17 residues long. V was shortened by 2 bases and J by 0 bases, with 15 bases between the two germline ends. The CDR3 protein is CASSFLPRGYSNQPQHF. CDR3 DNA sequence: TGCGCCAGCAGCTTTCTCCCCCGGGGATATAGCAATCAGCCCCAGCATTTT.

The chain has TRBV11-2 and TRBJ2-1, with 8 bases identical to TRBD2. CDR3 length: 15 amino acids. Trimming at V came to 5 bases and at J to 2 bases, leaving 5 bases not matched to a gene. Germline CDR1 is SGHAT and CDR2 is FQNNGV. CDR3 coding DNA: TGTGCCAGCAGCCCAATAGCGGGGACCTACAATGAGCAGTTCTTC. This codes for CASSPIAGTYNEQFF. Filled out from reference TRBV11-2 and TRBJ2-1, the complete variable domain reads EAGVAQSPRYKIIEKRQSVAFWCNPISGHATLYWYQQILGQGPKLLIQFQNNGVVDDSQLPKDRFSAERLKGVDSTLKIQPAKLEDSAVYLCASSPIAGTYNEQFFGPGTRLTVL.

Remarks on this clonotype: Sequence at one end of the junction differs from germline and may be a read error. This chain connects TRBV7-9 to TRBJ2-3; a possible D gene is TRBD2 (7 bases). CDR1 and CDR2 (germline): SEHNR, FQNEAQ (reference sequence). The CDR3 extends over 17 amino acids. The CDR3 nucleotides read TGTGCTAGCAGCCCCGGTTCGGGGGGCGCAGGGTCAGATACGCAGTATTTT. It specifies CASSPGSGGAGSDTQYF.

This sequence joins TRBV27 and TRBJ2-3, with a weak D call TRBD1 (5 bases). V was clipped by 1 base and J by 7 bases, with 12 bases between them. The CDR3 has 14 residues. From germline, CDR1 is MNHEY and CDR2 SMNVEV (reference sequence). In DNA form, the CDR3 reads TGTGCCAGCAGTTTATACCCTGGGGCCAATACGCAGTATTTT. It yields the protein CASSLYPGANTQYF.

This clonotype was picked up a small number of times. The chain joins TRBV6-1 to TRBJ2-7; 7 nucleotides align to TRBD1. The V gene's germline CDR1 is MNHNS and CDR2 SASEGT. V was clipped by 3 bases and J by 3 bases; unmatched bases: 14. The CDR3 is 17 amino acids. The CDR3 region has the DNA TGTGCCAGCAGTGACTACCAACAGGGGTTAGCCTACTACGAGCAGTACTTC. Translation gives CASSDYQQGLAYYEQYF.

The V and J genes are TRBV5-5 and TRBJ2-1; weak D call: TRBD1 (5 bases). CDR1 and CDR2 from the germline V gene are SGHKS and YYEKEE (reference sequence). The V end was cut by 2 bases, the J end by 5 bases, with 11 bases between. This CDR3 region has 14 residues. The CDR3 bases are TGTGCCAGCAGCTTCAGGGATTACGACAATGAGCAGTTCTTC. Amino acids: CASSFRDYDNEQFF.

This clonotype came up once. The V gene is TRBV7-9, the J gene TRBJ2-1; D gene uncertain. V lost 1 base, J lost 7 bases, and 14 bases lay in between. The CDR3 length is 15 residues. From germline, CDR1 is SEHNR and CDR2 FQNEAQ (reference sequence). The CDR3 spells CASSLVGSSSNEQFF. The CDR3 DNA follows: TGTGCCAGCAGCTTAGTTGGAAGCTCTTCGAATGAGCAGTTCTTC. Filled out from reference TRBV7-9 and TRBJ2-1, the complete variable domain reads DTGVSQNPRHKITKRGQNVTFRCDPISEHNRLYWYRQTLGQGPEFLTYFQNEAQLEKSRLLSDRFSAERPKGSFSTLEIQRTEQGDSAMYLCASSLVGSSSNEQFFGPGTRLTVL.